This T cell receptor (beta chain) was recorded in a study of shared clonotypes between healthy human individuals. Points from the study as a whole: The small donor group covered limited genetic and exposure diversity. Of the naive CD4 clonotypes, approximately 5% were shared across a few donors.

This CDR3 is built from 15 residues. Germline-derived CDR1 and CDR2 are SGHRS and YFSETQ. V lost 4 bases to trimming and J lost 3 bases; unmatched junction nucleotides: 8. On this clone: What it binds is not known.

Assay used: immunoSEQ multiplex PCR; TCRdb lists only in-frame clones, some missing. Found here are 1 million to 1.2 million clones, roughly 77% of them singletons; the top ten hold over 0.8%. The V gene is TRBV5-1, the J gene TRBJ1-2; 8 bases match TRBD1. The sequencing sample was made of memory CD4+ T cells from PBMCs. Indicated subset: CD45RA-negative fraction. The sequence came from a man aged 18 to 30 in good health. Some clones in this sample may be carry-over from other donors' samples. The CDR3 region is CASSPPGQEDYGYTF. The CDR3 DNA reads TGCGCCAGCAGCCCCCCGGGACAGGAGGACTATGGCTACACCTTC. Full variable domain (rest looked up from reference TRBV5-1 and TRBJ1-2): KAGVTQTPRYLIKTRGQQVTLSCSPISGHRSVSWYQQTPGQGLQFLFEYFSETQRNKGNFPGRFSGRQFSNSRSEMNVSTLELGDSALYLCASSPPGQEDYGYTFGSGTRLTVV.